The entry below describes one TCR beta chain. Its target is unknown. At one boundary the junction diverges from the germline segment, which might be a read error. The sequence runs out 3 residues before the end of the CDR3; the remainder is reconstructed from the germline J gene. This specimen comes from a study of Tregs in tolerant kidney transplant recipients. Study-wide results and limits: For some patients, primers changed over time, blocking nucleotide-level comparison.

The V gene's germline CDR1 is LGHNA and CDR2 YNFKEQ. CDR3 length: 16 residues. TCRdb's copy holds only in-frame clones and misses some; the assay was immunoSEQ multiplex PCR. This sample's table reports 13,000 to 15,000 clones. Mixed chimerism was transient after nonmyeloablative marrow transplants from related graft donors. CD4+CD25+CD127- Tregs, CD4+CD25- non-Tregs, CD4 and CD8 cells were sorted. The input for sequencing was CD8+ T cells from blood (PBMCs), taken 6 months after the transplant. This chain uses TRBV4-2 with TRBJ2-7, with 11 bases matching TRBD2. This TCR was sampled from a human patient who received a combined kidney and bone marrow transplant. The graft donor may be the source of some T cells. The CDR3 is CASSLVLAGESNEQYF. CDR3 DNA (partial): TGCGCCAGCAGCCTCGTACTAGCGGGAGAGTCTAACGAG.